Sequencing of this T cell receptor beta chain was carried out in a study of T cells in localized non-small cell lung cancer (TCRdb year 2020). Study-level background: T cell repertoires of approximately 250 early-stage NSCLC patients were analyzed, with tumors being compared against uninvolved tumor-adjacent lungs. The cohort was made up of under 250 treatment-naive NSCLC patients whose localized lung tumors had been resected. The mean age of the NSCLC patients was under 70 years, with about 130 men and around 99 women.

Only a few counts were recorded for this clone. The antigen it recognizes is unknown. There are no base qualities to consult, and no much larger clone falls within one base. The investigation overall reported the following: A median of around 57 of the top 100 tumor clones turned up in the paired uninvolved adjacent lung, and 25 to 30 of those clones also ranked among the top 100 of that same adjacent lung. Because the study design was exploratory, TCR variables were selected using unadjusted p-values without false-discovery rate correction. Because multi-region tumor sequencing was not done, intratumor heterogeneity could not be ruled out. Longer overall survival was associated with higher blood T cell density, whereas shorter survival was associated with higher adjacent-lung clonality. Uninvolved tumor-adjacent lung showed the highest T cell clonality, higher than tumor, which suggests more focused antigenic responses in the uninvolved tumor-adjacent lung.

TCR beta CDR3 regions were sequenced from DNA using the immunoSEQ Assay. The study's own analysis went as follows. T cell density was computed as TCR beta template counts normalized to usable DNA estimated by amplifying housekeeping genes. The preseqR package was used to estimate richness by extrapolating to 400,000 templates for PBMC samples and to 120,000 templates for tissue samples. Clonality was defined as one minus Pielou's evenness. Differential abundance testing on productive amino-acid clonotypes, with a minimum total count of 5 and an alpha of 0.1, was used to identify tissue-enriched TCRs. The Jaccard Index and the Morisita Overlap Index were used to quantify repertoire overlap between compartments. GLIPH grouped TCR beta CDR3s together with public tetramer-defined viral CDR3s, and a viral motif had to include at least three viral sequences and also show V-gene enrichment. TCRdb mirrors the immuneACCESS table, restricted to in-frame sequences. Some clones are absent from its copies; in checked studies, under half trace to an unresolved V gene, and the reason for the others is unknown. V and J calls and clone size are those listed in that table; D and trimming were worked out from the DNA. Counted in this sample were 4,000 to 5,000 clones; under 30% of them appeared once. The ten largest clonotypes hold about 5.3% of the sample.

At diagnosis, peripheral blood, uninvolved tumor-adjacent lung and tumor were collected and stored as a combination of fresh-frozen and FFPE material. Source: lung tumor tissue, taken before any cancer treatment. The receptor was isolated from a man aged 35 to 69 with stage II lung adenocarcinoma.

The CDR3 protein sequence reads: CASSVAGANTGELFF. In nucleotide form, the sequence is TGTGCCAGCAGCGTGGCAGGCGCTAACACCGGGGAGCTGTTTTTT. The sequence is built from TRBV9 and TRBJ2-2, with the D gene too uncertain to name. The CDR3, cysteine through phenylalanine, is 15 amino acids long. The sequence is cut down to CDR3 DNA, 45 bases in frame from base 1. Via the germline V gene, CDR1 is SGDLS and CDR2 YYNGEE. V is clipped by 2 bases and J by 2 bases, and the sequence between their germline boundaries is 10 bases long.